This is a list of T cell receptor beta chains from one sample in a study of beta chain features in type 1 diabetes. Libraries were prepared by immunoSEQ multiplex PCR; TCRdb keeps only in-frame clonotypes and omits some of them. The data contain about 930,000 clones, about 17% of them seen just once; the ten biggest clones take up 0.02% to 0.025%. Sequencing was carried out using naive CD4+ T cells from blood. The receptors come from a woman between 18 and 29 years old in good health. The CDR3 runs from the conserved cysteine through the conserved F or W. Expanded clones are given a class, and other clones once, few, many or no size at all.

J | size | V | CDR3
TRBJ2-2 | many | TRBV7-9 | CAGHSGELFF
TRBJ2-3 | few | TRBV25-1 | CASSDLSRTDTQYF
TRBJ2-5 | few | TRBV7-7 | CASSLGRRTAKTETQYF
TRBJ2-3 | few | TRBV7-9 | CASSQSGRGDTQYF
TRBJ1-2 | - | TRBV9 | CASSLGQGEDGYTF
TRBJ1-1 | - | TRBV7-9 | CASSLGSPNTEAFF
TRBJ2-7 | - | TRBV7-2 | CASSNLAGGGYEQYF
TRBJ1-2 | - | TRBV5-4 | CASKGAFSGYTF
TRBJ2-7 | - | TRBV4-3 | CASSKTGTSGSIEQYF
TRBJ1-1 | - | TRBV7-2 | CASSVQGASGTEAFF
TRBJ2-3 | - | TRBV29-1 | CSVGAGGLTDTQYF